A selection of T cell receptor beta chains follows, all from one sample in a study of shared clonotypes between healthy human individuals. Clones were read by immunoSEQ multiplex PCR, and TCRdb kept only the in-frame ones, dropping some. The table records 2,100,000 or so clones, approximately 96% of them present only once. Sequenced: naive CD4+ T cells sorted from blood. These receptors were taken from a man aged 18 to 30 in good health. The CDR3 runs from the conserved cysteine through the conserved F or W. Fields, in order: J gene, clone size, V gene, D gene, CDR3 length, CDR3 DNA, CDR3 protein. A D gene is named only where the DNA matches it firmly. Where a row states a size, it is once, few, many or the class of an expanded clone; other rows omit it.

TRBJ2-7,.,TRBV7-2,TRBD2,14,TGTGCCAGCAGCTTAGGACTAGCGGGGTCCGGGGAGTACTTC,CASSLGLAGSGEYF
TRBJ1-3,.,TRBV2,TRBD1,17,TGTGCCAGCAATCTTGACAGGGGTCTGCCCTCTGGAAACACCATATATTTT,CASNLDRGLPSGNTIYF
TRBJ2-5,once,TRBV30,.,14,TGTGCCTGGAGTGGGCAGGGGGGAAAAGAGACCCAGTACTTC,CAWSGQGGKETQYF
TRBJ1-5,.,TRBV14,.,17,TGTGCCAGCAGCCAAGTACCCCGGGGCAGCGAGAGGTCGCCCCAGCATTTT,CASSQVPRGSERSPQHF
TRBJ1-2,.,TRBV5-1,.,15,TGCGCCAGCAGCTTGGAAGGCAGGGGTTTAGGTGGCTACACCTTC,CASSLEGRGLGGYTF
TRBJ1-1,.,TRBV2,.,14,TGTGCCAGCGATCTGGGACGGATGAACACTGAAGCTTTCTTT,CASDLGRMNTEAFF
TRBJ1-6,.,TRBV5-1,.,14,TGCGCCAGCAGCTTTGGCGGGAAGAATTCACCCCTCCACTTT,CASSFGGKNSPLHF
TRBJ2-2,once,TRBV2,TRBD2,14,TGTGCCAGCAGACTAGCGGAATCCACCGGGGAGCTGTTTTTT,CASRLAESTGELFF
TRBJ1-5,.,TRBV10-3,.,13,TGTGCCATCAGTGAGTCACAGGAGCAGCCCCAGCATTTT,CAISESQEQPQHF
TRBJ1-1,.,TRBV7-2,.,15,TGTGCCAGCAGCAAGGACCAGGTGTGGAACACTGAAGCTTTCTTT,CASSKDQVWNTEAFF
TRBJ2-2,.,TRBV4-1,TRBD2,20,TGCGCCAGCAGCCAAGATCTGAAGTTAAGACTAGCGGGGCGTACCGGGGAGCTGTTTTTT,CASSQDLKLRLAGRTGELFF
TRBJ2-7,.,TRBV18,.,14,TGTGCCAGCTCAGCGGCCAGGGGTTTATCCGAGCAGTACTTC,CASSAARGLSEQYF
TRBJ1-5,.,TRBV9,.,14,TGTGCCAGCAGCGGACATGTGGGCAATCAGCCCCAGCATTTT,CASSGHVGNQPQHF
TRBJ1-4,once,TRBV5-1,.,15,TGCGCCAGCAGCTTGGTGGGGTCCGCAGGTGAAAAACTGTTTTTT,CASSLVGSAGEKLFF
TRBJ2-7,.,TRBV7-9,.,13,TGTGCCAGCAGCCCCAGGAGCGCATACGAGCAGTACTTC,CASSPRSAYEQYF
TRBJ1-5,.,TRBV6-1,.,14,TGTGCCAGCAGTGAGTTATTTAGCAATCAGCCCCAGCATTTT,CASSELFSNQPQHF
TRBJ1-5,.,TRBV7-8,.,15,TGTGCCAGCAGCTTAGGTGCGACCCACAATCAGCCCCAGCATTTT,CASSLGATHNQPQHF
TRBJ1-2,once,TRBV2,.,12,TGTGCCAGCAGTGAATGGGACGGCGGCTACACCTTC,CASSEWDGGYTF
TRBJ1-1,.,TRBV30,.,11,TGTGCCTGGAGCCGGGGAACTGAAGCTTTCTTT,CAWSRGTEAFF
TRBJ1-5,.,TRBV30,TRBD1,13,TGTGCCTGGAGGGACAGGGCCGATCAGCCCCAGCATTTT,CAWRDRADQPQHF
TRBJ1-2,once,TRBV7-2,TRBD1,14,TGTGCCAGCAGCTTAGCCGGGACAGACTATGGCTACACCTTC,CASSLAGTDYGYTF
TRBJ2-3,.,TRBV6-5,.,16,TGTGCCAGCAGTTACGGATCTCCGAGGGTCTCAGATACGCAGTATTTT,CASSYGSPRVSDTQYF
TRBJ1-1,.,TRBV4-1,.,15,TGCGCCAGCAGCCAAGGGAGTTCGGGGGGCACTGAAGCTTTCTTT,CASSQGSSGGTEAFF
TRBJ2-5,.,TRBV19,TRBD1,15,TGTGCCAGTAGTACTGACAGGGGGCGCGGCGAGACCCAGTACTTC,CASSTDRGRGETQYF
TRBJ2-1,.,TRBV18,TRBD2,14,TGTGCCAGCTCACCGGGACTAGATAAAAATGAGCAGTTCTTC,CASSPGLDKNEQFF
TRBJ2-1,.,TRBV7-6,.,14,TGTGCCAGCAGCTCCTCAGGGACCTACAATGAGCAGTTCTTC,CASSSSGTYNEQFF
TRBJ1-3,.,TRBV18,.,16,TGTGCCAGCTCACCGGCGGGGAAGGGGCCTGGAAACACCATATATTTT,CASSPAGKGPGNTIYF
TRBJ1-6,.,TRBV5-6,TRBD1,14,TGTGCCAGCTGCTGGACAGGGGGGGTTTCACCCCTCCACTTT,CASCWTGGVSPLHF
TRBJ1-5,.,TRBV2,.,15,TGTGCCAGCAAGAGCGACGGTGGTAGCAATCAGCCCCAGCATTTT,CASKSDGGSNQPQHF
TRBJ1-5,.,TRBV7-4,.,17,TGTGCCAGCAGCCCCCATGGAAGGGGTAGGTTCAGTCAGCCCCAGCATTTT,CASSPHGRGRFSQPQHF
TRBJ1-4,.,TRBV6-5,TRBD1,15,TGTGCCAGCAGTTTAACAGGGGCAACTAATGAAAAACTGTTTTTT,CASSLTGATNEKLFF
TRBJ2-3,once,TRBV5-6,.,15,TGTGCCAGCAGCTCTATCGGAGCTAGCACAGATACGCAGTATTTT,CASSSIGASTDTQYF
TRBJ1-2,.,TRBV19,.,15,TGTGCCAGTAGTATAGATCGGAACGGTCCATATGGCTACACCTTC,CASSIDRNGPYGYTF
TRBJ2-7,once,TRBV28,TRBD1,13,TGTGCCAGCGGTATGGGACAGTCCTACGAGCAGTACTTC,CASGMGQSYEQYF
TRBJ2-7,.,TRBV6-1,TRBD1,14,TGTGCCAGCATCCCCGGGACAGCGAGCTACGAGCAGTACTTC,CASIPGTASYEQYF
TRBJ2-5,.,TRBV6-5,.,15,TGTGCCAGCAGTTACGTGGGGCTGGGGCAAGAGACCCAGTACTTC,CASSYVGLGQETQYF
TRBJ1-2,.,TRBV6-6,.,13,TGTGCCAGCAGTTCCCATGGAGACTATGGCTACACCTTC,CASSSHGDYGYTF
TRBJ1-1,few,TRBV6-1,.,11,TGTGCCAGCAGAGAGTTGCGTGAAGCTTTCTTT,CASRELREAFF
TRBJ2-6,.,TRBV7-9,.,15,TGTGCCAGCAGCCCGACCTGGACAGGGGCCAACGTCCTGACTTTC,CASSPTWTGANVLTF
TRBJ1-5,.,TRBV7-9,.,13,TGTGCCAGCAGTCTTGTCGCGGGTCAGCCCCAGCATTTT,CASSLVAGQPQHF
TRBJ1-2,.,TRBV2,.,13,TGTGCCAGCAGTGAAGGTCCGAGCTATGGCTACACCTTC,CASSEGPSYGYTF
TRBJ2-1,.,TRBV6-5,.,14,TGTGCCAGCAGTTTTAGCGAACTCTACAATGAGCAGTTCTTC,CASSFSELYNEQFF
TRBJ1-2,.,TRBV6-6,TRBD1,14,TGTGCCAGCAGTCCTCGACAGGGGGCTTATGGCTACACCTTC,CASSPRQGAYGYTF
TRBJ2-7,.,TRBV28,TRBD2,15,TGTGCCAGCAGTTTAAGCGGGGCAGGTCACTACGAGCAGTACTTC,CASSLSGAGHYEQYF
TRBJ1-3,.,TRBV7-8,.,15,TGTGCCAGCAGCTTAGTCGGATCCTCTGGAAACACCATATATTTT,CASSLVGSSGNTIYF
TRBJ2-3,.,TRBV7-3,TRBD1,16,TGTGCCAGCAGCAAGAGGACAGGGGGAGGAACAGATACGCAGTATTTT,CASSKRTGGGTDTQYF
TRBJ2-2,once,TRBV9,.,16,TGTGCCAGCAGCCCGTTTCTGGGGTTTAACACCGGGGAGCTGTTTTTT,CASSPFLGFNTGELFF
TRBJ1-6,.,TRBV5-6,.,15,TGTGCCAGCAGCCCGGGCTCAGGGACAAATTCACCCCTCCACTTT,CASSPGSGTNSPLHF
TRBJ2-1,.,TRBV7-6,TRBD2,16,TGTGCCAGCACCTCGACTAGCGGGATCGTCCTCAATGAGCAGTTCTTC,CASTSTSGIVLNEQFF
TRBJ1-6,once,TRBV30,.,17,TGTGCCTGGAGTGTTTCTCGGACGAGCTCCTATAATTCACCCCTCCACTTT,CAWSVSRTSSYNSPLHF
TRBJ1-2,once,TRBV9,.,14,TGTGCCAGCAGCGTAGACAGTAGGGGCTATGGCTACACCTTC,CASSVDSRGYGYTF
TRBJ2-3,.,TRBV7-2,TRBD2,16,TGTGCCAGCAGCTTAGCTAGCGGGAGCGTCACAGATACGCAGTATTTT,CASSLASGSVTDTQYF
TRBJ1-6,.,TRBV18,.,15,TGTGCCAGCTCCCCTTTTGGAGTGGGTAATTCACCCCTCCACTTT,CASSPFGVGNSPLHF
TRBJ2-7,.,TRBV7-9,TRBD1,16,TGTGCCAGCAGCTTGGCCCGGGACAGGGGAGCCAACGAGCAGTACTTC,CASSLARDRGANEQYF
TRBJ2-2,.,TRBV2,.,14,TGTGCCAGCAGTTCCACTAGTGCGGCCGGGGAGCTGTTTTTT,CASSSTSAAGELFF